The rows below give T cell receptor beta chains drawn from one sample of a study of blood T cell repertoires in COVID-19. The protocol was immunoSEQ multiplex PCR, while the TCRdb copy is restricted to in-frame clones and leaves out a portion. Of about 160,000 clones in the sample, approximately 80% were seen once. Sequenced material: peripheral blood. The receptors derive from an elderly woman with acute or convalescent COVID-19. Each CDR3 is given with its conserved first and last residue. Fields, in order: J gene, V gene, CDR3 protein.

j_call: TRBJ2-7; v_call: TRBV15; cdr3_aa: CATSRDNRGTYEQYF
j_call: TRBJ2-7; v_call: TRBV9; cdr3_aa: CASSVGGQVIHEQYF
j_call: TRBJ1-2; v_call: TRBV10-3; cdr3_aa: CAISDPGINYGYTF
j_call: TRBJ2-7; v_call: TRBV3-1/TRBV3-2; cdr3_aa: CASSQDQSSGLYEQYF
j_call: TRBJ1-4; v_call: TRBV30; cdr3_aa: CAWRAGQAVNEKLFF
j_call: TRBJ1-2; v_call: TRBV5-5; cdr3_aa: CASSLTAGAYGYTF
j_call: TRBJ2-1; v_call: TRBV7-2; cdr3_aa: CASSLAQRDGQFF
j_call: TRBJ2-5; v_call: TRBV7-9; cdr3_aa: CASSSLAGVGTQYF
j_call: TRBJ1-1; v_call: TRBV7-6; cdr3_aa: CASSPNRANTEAFF
j_call: TRBJ2-2; v_call: TRBV5-1; cdr3_aa: CASSPPPYGELFF
j_call: TRBJ2-2; v_call: TRBV2; cdr3_aa: CASSEGYGELFF
j_call: TRBJ2-7; v_call: TRBV6-1; cdr3_aa: CASSAPGLGLSSYEQYF
j_call: TRBJ2-7; v_call: TRBV27; cdr3_aa: CASSFLASGEQYF
j_call: TRBJ2-7; v_call: TRBV18; cdr3_aa: CASSPRQGSYEQYF